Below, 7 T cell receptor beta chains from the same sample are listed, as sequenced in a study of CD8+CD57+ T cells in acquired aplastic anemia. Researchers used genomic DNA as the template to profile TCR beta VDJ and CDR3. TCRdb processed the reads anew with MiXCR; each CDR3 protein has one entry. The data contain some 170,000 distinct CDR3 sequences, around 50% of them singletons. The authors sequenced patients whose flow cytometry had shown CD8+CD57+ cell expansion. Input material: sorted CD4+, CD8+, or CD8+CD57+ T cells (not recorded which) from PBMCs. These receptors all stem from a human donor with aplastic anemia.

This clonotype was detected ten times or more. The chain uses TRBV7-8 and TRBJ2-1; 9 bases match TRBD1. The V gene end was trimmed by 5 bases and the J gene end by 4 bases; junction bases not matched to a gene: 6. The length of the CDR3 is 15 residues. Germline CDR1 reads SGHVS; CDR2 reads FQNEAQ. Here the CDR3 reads CASSPTGGMYNEQFF. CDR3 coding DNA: TGTGCCAGCAGCCCGACAGGGGGTATGTACAATGAGCAGTTCTTC.

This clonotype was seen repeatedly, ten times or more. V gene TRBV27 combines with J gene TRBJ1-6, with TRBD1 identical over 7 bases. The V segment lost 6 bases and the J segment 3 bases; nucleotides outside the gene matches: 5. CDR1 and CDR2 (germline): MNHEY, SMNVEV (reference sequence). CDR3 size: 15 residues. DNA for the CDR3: TGTGCCAGCAGCTTAAGGGACAGCTATAATTCACCCCTCCACTTT. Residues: CASSLRDSYNSPLHF.

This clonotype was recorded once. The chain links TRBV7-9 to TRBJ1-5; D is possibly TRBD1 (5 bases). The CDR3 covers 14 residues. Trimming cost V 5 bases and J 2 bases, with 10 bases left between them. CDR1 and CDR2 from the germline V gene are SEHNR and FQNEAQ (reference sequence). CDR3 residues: CASSRDGRNQPQHF. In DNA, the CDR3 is TGTGCCAGCAGCCGGGACGGGCGCAATCAGCCCCAGCATTTT.

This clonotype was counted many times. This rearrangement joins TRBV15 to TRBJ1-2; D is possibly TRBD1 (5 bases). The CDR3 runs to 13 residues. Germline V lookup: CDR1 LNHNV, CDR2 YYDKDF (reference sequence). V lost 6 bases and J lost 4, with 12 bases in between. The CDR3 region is CATRGVTPYGYTF. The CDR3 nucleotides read TGTGCCACCAGAGGGGTAACCCCCTATGGCTACACCTTC.

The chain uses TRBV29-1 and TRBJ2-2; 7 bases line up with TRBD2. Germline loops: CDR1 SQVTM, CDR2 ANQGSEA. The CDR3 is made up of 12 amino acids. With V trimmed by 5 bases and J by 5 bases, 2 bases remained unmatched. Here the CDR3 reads CSVLGGTGELFF. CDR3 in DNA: TGCAGCGTTTTGGGAGGGACCGGGGAGCTGTTTTTT.

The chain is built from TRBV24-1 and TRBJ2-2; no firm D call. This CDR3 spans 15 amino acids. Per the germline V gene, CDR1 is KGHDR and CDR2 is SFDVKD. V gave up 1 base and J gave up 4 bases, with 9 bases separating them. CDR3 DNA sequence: TGTGCCACCAGTGATTTTGAACCGCGCACCGGGGAGCTGTTTTTT. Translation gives CATSDFEPRTGELFF.

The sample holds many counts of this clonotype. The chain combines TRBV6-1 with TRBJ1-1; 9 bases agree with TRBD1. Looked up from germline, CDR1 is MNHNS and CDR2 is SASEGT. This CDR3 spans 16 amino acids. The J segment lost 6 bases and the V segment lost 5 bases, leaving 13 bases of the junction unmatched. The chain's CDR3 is CASSSPPGQGYAEAFF. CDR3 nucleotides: TGTGCCAGCAGTAGCCCCCCGGGACAGGGATATGCTGAAGCTTTCTTT.